The next 32 T cell receptor beta chains were all read from a single sample in a study of sequential checkpoint blockade in melanoma. Measured with immunoSEQ multiplex PCR; TCRdb has only the in-frame clones, and not every one. Among 35,000 to 45,000 clones listed, about 88% were seen once. Treatment described: randomized to nivolumab then ipilimumab (arm A) or the reverse (arm B). Sequencing used CD8+ T cells sorted from blood (inferred from file names), obtained from a patient given nivolumab and ipilimumab in sequence. The receptor set was obtained from a human donor with melanoma.

The genes are TRBV7-9 and TRBJ1-1, with 8 nucleotides matching TRBD1. The CDR3 covers 14 residues. V was clipped by 4 bases and J by 1 base; unmatched bases: 2. CDR1 SEHNR and CDR2 FQNEAQ come from the germline V gene (reference sequence). DNA for the CDR3: TGTGCCAGCAGCTGGACAGGGACGAACACTGAAGCTTTCTTT. Protein product: CASSWTGTNTEAFF.

This sequence joins TRBV15 and TRBJ2-1, with 9 bases fitting TRBD2. Looked up from germline, CDR1 is LNHNV and CDR2 is YYDKDF (reference sequence). V was clipped by 3 bases and J by 12 bases; unmatched bases: 6. There are 13 residues in the CDR3. In DNA, the CDR3 is TGTGCCACCAGCAGTCATCCGGGACTAGCGCAGTTCTTC. Translating it yields CATSSHPGLAQFF. Drawing the rest from reference TRBV15 and TRBJ2-1, the complete variable domain is DAMVIQNPRYQVTQFGKPVTLSCSQTLNHNVMYWYQQKSSQAPKLLFHYYDKDFNNEADTPDNFQSRRPNTSFCFLDIRSPGLGDTAMYLCATSSHPGLAQFFGPGTRLTVL.

The chain uses TRBV19 and TRBJ2-1; a possible D gene is TRBD2 (6 bases). This CDR3 comprises 14 residues. Trimming left V 5 bases short and J 5 bases short, with 13 bases between. Per germline, CDR1 LNHDA and CDR2 SQIVND (reference sequence). The CDR3 nucleotides read TGTGCCAGTAGTCCTAGCGCCTATAACAATGAGCAGTTCTTC. Translation gives CASSPSAYNNEQFF.

The CDR3 reads CASSLTAVPGYNEQFF. Here the CDR3 DNA reads TGTGCCAGCAGCTTAACAGCGGTCCCGGGGTACAATGAGCAGTTCTTC. This chain links TRBV7-8 with TRBJ2-1, with D tentatively TRBD2 (5 bases). The germline V gene has CDR1 SGHVS and CDR2 FQNEAQ. This CDR3 has 16 residues. Trimming removed 2 bases from V and 4 bases from J, with 15 bases in between.

The chain uses TRBV30 and TRBJ1-2; no clear D gene. V lost 1 base, J lost 8 bases, and 11 bases lay in between. The CDR3 has 12 amino acids. CDR1 and CDR2 (germline): GTSNPN, SVGIG (reference sequence). CDR3 in DNA: TGTGCCTGGAGTGGGTCCGGGTGGGGCTACACCTTC. It encodes CAWSGSGWGYTF.

The chain links TRBV5-1 to TRBJ1-5; D gene ambiguous. Between the trimmed V and J ends, which lost 0 bases and 6 bases, there was a span of 10 bases. Looked up from germline, CDR1 is SGHRS and CDR2 is YFSETQ. The CDR3 is 14 residues long. CDR3 DNA: TGCGCCAGCAGCTTGGTAGTAGACTCTCAGCCCCAGCATTTT. Residues: CASSLVVDSQPQHF.

The J gene is TRBJ1-1, the V gene TRBV29-1, with 9 bases aligning to TRBD1. The ends lost 7 bases at V and 6 bases at J; junction bases unmatched: 6. CDR1 is SQVTM, CDR2 ANQGSEA, per germline. CDR3 length: 12 amino acids. The CDR3 loop is CSATGGTSEAFF. The CDR3 DNA reads as TGCAGCGCTACAGGGGGCACATCTGAAGCTTTCTTT.

The chain uses TRBV5-1 and TRBJ2-6; unclear D gene. CDR1 is SGHRS, CDR2 YFSETQ, per germline. V lost 0 bases to trimming and J lost 0 bases, with 10 bases between them. The CDR3 has 17 amino acids. The DNA of the CDR3 is TGCGCCAGCAGCTTGGAACCGGTCGACTCTGGGGCCAACGTCCTGACTTTC. Translation gives CASSLEPVDSGANVLTF.

J is TRBJ2-7 and V is TRBV7-9; 10 bases fit TRBD1. The V gene's germline CDR1 is SEHNR and CDR2 FQNEAQ (reference sequence). The trim removed 4 bases at V and 6 bases at J, leaving 9 bases unmatched. This CDR3 comprises 15 residues. The chain's CDR3 is CASSSLGTGEVEQYF. CDR3 bases: TGTGCCAGCAGCTCCCTGGGGACAGGGGAGGTCGAGCAGTACTTC.

The V call is TRBV9, the J call TRBJ2-1, with a possible D match to TRBD2 (7 bases). The CDR3 is 14 amino acids. Germline V gene data show CDR1 as SGDLS and CDR2 as YYNGEE. V was shortened by 4 bases and J by 7 bases, with 15 bases between the two germline ends. In DNA form, the CDR3 reads TGTGCCAGCAGCCAAGGGGGAGGGGAAAATGAGCAGTTCTTC. Protein sequence: CASSQGGGENEQFF.

The J gene is TRBJ1-2, the V gene TRBV11-2; the D gene is possibly TRBD1 (5 bases). The CDR3 runs 15 residues. V was pared by 3 bases and J by 0 bases, with 11 bases between. Germline assignment: CDR1 SGHAT and CDR2 FQNNGV. The CDR3 is CASSLGTDSNYGYTF. In DNA, the CDR3 is TGTGCCAGCAGCTTGGGGACTGACTCTAACTATGGCTACACCTTC.

The rearrangement links TRBV9 to TRBJ1-2; the match to TRBD1 covers 7 bases. The J segment lost 4 bases and the V segment lost 4 bases, leaving 4 bases of the junction unmatched. The length of the CDR3 is 13 residues. The germline V gene has CDR1 SGDLS and CDR2 YYNGEE. DNA for the CDR3: TGTGCCAGCAGCTCCGGGACAGCCTATGGCTACACCTTC. Its translation: CASSSGTAYGYTF.

This clone is a singleton in its sample. CDR3 loop: CASSLVLAGESYNEQFF. The CDR3 DNA sequence: TGTGCCAGCAGCTTAGTCCTAGCGGGAGAATCCTACAATGAGCAGTTCTTC. V usage is TRBV7-6 and J usage is TRBJ2-1; 10 positions agree with TRBD2. V trimming: 1 base; J trimming: 1 base; junction bases outside the gene matches: 4. The CDR3 is 17 amino acids. In germline, CDR1 is SGHVS, CDR2 FNYEAQ.

V usage is TRBV25-1 and J usage is TRBJ2-5; possibly TRBD1 for D (6 bases). The last part of the DNA fits TRBJ2-7 better; the J call may be wrong. The CDR3 consists of 15 residues. Germline V gives CDR1 MGHDK, CDR2 SYGVNS. In DNA, the CDR3 is TGTGCCAGCAGTGCCGGGACACTAGGGCCCTACGAGCAGTACTTC. Its protein is CASSAGTLGPYEQYF.

The rearrangement joins TRBV5-6 to TRBJ2-5; TRBD2 matches at 13 bases. Germline values: CDR1 SGHDT, CDR2 YYEEEE. The CDR3 contains 15 residues. Germline trimming cut 2 bases from V and 3 bases from J; bases unmatched to any gene: 1. The CDR3 loop reads CASSFGLAGEETQYF. The CDR3 DNA is TGTGCCAGCAGCTTTGGACTAGCGGGAGAAGAGACCCAGTACTTC. Together with reference TRBV5-6 and TRBJ2-5, the CDR3 gives the full variable domain: DAGVTQSPTHLIKTRGQQVTLRCSPKSGHDTVSWYQQALGQGPQFIFQYYEEEERQRGNFPDRFSGHQFPNYSSELNVNALLLGDSALYLCASSFGLAGEETQYFGPGTRLLVL.

The genes are TRBV9 and TRBJ2-7; D might be TRBD1 (6 bases). The V end was cut by 0 bases, the J end by 2 bases, with 9 bases between. Germline CDR1 SGDLS, CDR2 YYNGEE. CDR3 length: 14 amino acids. CDR3 region: CASSVGGQAYEQYF. The CDR3 nucleotides are TGTGCCAGCAGCGTAGGGGGACAAGCCTACGAGCAGTACTTC.

The chain carries TRBV9 and TRBJ2-1; D gene uncertain. The CDR3 has 13 residues. Trimming pared 4 bases from V and 8 bases from J, leaving 13 bases between. The germline V gene has CDR1 SGDLS and CDR2 YYNGEE. CDR3 sequence: CASSPPRAYEQFF. CDR3 coding DNA: TGTGCCAGCAGCCCCCCCCGAGCCTATGAGCAGTTCTTC.

CDR3 loop: CASSMTSGTSKGRDEYEQYV. CDR3 nucleotides: TGTGCCAGCAGTATGACTTCGGGAACCTCTAAGGGTCGAGACGAGTACGAGCAGTACGTC. V gene TRBV27 combines with J gene TRBJ2-7; a possible D gene is TRBD2 (5 bases). The CDR3 is 20 residues long. CDR1 and CDR2 (germline): MNHEY, SMNVEV (reference sequence). With 5 bases removed from V and 4 bases from J, the gap between germline ends came to 33 bases.

This clone was seen a single time. This chain connects TRBV7-6 to TRBJ2-3; D unresolved. CDR1 and CDR2 from the germline V gene are SGHVS and FNYEAQ. This CDR3 region has 14 residues. The ends were cut back, 5 bases at V and 2 bases at J, with 11 bases in the middle. CDR3 residues: CASSKLTYTDTQYF. In DNA, the CDR3 is TGTGCCAGCAGCAAACTGACATACACAGATACGCAGTATTTT. The whole variable domain, remainder taken from reference TRBV7-6 and TRBJ2-3, is GAGVSQSPRYKVTKRGQDVALRCDPISGHVSLYWYRQALGQGPEFLTYFNYEAQQDKSGLPNDRFSAERPEGSISTLTIQRTEQRDSAMYRCASSKLTYTDTQYFGPGTRLTVL.

The chain carries TRBV15 and TRBJ2-5, with TRBD1 as a possible D gene (6 bases). The CDR3 extends over 14 amino acids. V lost 0 bases and J 5 bases, leaving 10 bases between the germline ends. Germline V gene data show CDR1 as LNHNV and CDR2 as YYDKDF (reference sequence). The CDR3 sequence: CATSRDQGQETQYF. In DNA, the CDR3 is TGTGCCACCAGCAGAGATCAGGGGCAGGAGACCCAGTACTTC. Based on the CDR3 plus reference TRBV15 and TRBJ2-5, the full variable domain is DAMVIQNPRYQVTQFGKPVTLSCSQTLNHNVMYWYQQKSSQAPKLLFHYYDKDFNNEADTPDNFQSRRPNTSFCFLDIRSPGLGDTAMYLCATSRDQGQETQYFGPGTRLLVL.

The chain recombines TRBV13 with TRBJ1-2, with TRBD1 identical over 7 bases. The CDR3 loop spans 13 amino acids. The ends lost 3 bases at V and 6 bases at J; junction bases unmatched: 4. CDR1 and CDR2 (germline): PRHDT, FYEKMQ (reference sequence). DNA for the CDR3: TGTGCCAGCAGCTTGAGACAGGGTAATGGCTACACCTTC. Translating gives CASSLRQGNGYTF.

The CDR3 DNA is TGTGCCAGCAGCTTAGATCCAGGGTACGAGCAGTACGTC. Its translation: CASSLDPGYEQYV. The chain links TRBV7-2 to TRBJ2-7; perhaps TRBD1 as D (5 bases). Germline V gene data show CDR1 as SGHTA and CDR2 as FQGNSA. Between the trimmed V and J ends, which lost 1 base and 4 bases, there was a span of 8 bases. The CDR3 is 13 residues long.

In this sample, this clone turned up once. The chain uses TRBV7-2 and TRBJ2-5; D unclear. The end of the DNA is better explained by TRBJ2-7, so the J call may be wrong. The CDR3 totals 13 residues. CDR1 SGHTA and CDR2 FQGNSA come from the germline V gene. As DNA, the CDR3 is TGTGCCAGCAGCTTAGAGTGGCGGAACGAGCAGTACTTC. Amino acids: CASSLEWRNEQYF.

The chain has TRBV6-1 and TRBJ2-1; a possible D gene is TRBD1 (7 bases). Germline loops: CDR1 MNHNS, CDR2 SASEGT. V gave up 8 bases and J gave up 6 bases, with 20 bases separating them. CDR3 length: 15 residues. In DNA, the CDR3 is TGTGCCAGCCGGGGCGGGACAGACTATTTCAATGAGCAGTTCTTC. Its translation is CASRGGTDYFNEQFF.

The chain uses TRBV7-3 and TRBJ2-3; D perhaps matches TRBD2 (5 bases). The CDR3 is made up of 16 amino acids. The V and J ends lost 1 base and 1 base respectively, with 12 bases between them. Germline assignment: CDR1 SGHTA and CDR2 FQGTGA. The DNA for the CDR3 is TGTGCCAGCAGCTTAAAAACGGGATGGGGCACAGATACGCAGTATTTT. Translated: CASSLKTGWGTDTQYF.

This rearrangement joins TRBV5-6 to TRBJ2-7, with D unclear. Germline CDR1 is SGHDT and CDR2 is YYEEEE. This CDR3 comprises 12 residues. The V and J ends lost 0 bases and 8 bases respectively, with 9 bases between them. CDR3 DNA sequence: TGTGCCAGCAGCTTGGCCGAGTCGCAGCAGTACTTC. It specifies CASSLAESQQYF.

V gene TRBV5-6 combines with J gene TRBJ1-1; possibly TRBD1 for D (6 bases). Deletions cut 3 bases from V and 4 bases from J, with 13 bases between. Germline CDR1 and CDR2: SGHDT and YYEEEE. The length of the CDR3 is 14 residues. CDR3 residues: CASSWAWTATEAFF. CDR3 coding DNA: TGTGCCAGCAGCTGGGCATGGACAGCCACTGAAGCTTTCTTT.

The chain carries TRBV28 and TRBJ1-5; D possibly corresponds to TRBD1 (6 bases). The CDR3 has 13 residues. Trimming took off 6 bases at V and 6 bases at J, with 12 bases between the two ends. Germline V gene data show CDR1 as MDHEN and CDR2 as SYDVKM. CDR3 in amino acids: CASRRGAGQPQHF. For the CDR3, the DNA is TGTGCCAGCAGACGGGGGGCCGGTCAGCCCCAGCATTTT.

The rearrangement uses TRBV6-5 and TRBJ2-7; 8 bases map to TRBD1. Losses at the gene ends were 4 bases for V and 2 bases for J; bases not matched to a gene: 4. Germline loops: CDR1 MNHEY, CDR2 SVGAGI. The CDR3 is 14 amino acids. CDR3 sequence: CASSSGQGPYEQYV. The CDR3 region has the DNA TGTGCCAGCAGTTCCGGACAGGGACCCTACGAGCAGTACGTC.

The chain carries TRBV4-2 and TRBJ2-1; D may be TRBD2 (6 bases). Germline V CDR1 and CDR2: LGHNA, YNFKEQ. The V end lost 0 bases, the J end lost 1 base, and 10 bases lay between the germline ends. The CDR3 is made up of 16 amino acids. CDR3 bases: TGTGCCAGCAGCCAAGATCCGGGAGTGTCCTACAATGAGCAGTTCTTC. This translates into CASSQDPGVSYNEQFF.

The chain is built from TRBV7-3 and TRBJ2-3; possible D gene TRBD2, 5 bases. This CDR3 contains 15 residues. Germline CDR1 is SGHTA and CDR2 is FQGTGA. V was pared by 5 bases and J by 0 bases, with 12 bases between. This CDR3 is CASSTIASSTDTQYF. CDR3 coding DNA: TGTGCCAGCAGCACGATAGCGTCTAGCACAGATACGCAGTATTTT.

The chain recombines TRBV5-4 with TRBJ2-7, with a possible D match to TRBD1 (5 bases). The CDR3 sequence is 14 residues long. CDR1 is SGHNT, CDR2 YYREEE, per germline (reference sequence). The ends were cut back, 1 base at V and 6 bases at J, with 14 bases in the middle. CDR3 amino acids: CASSLQGSTGEQYF. CDR3 in DNA: TGTGCCAGCAGCTTGCAGGGTTCCACTGGCGAGCAGTACTTC. The entire variable domain, with the rest obtained from reference TRBV5-4 and TRBJ2-7, is as follows: ETGVTQSPTHLIKTRGQQVTLRCSSQSGHNTVSWYQQALGQGPQFIFQYYREEENGRGNFPPRFSGLQFPNYSSELNVNALELDDSALYLCASSLQGSTGEQYFGPGTRLTVT.